This entry features one T cell receptor (beta chain) sequence. Its specificity is not known. Sequenced by immunoSEQ multiplex PCR; TCRdb stores in-frame clones only, minus some. The profile shows around 48,000 clones, around 70% of them singletons. This specimen comes from a study of STAT5B mutations in CD4+ large granular lymphocyte leukemia. The CDR3 covers 14 residues. Losses at the gene ends were 7 bases for V and 1 base for J; bases not matched to a gene: 1. In germline, CDR1 is SNHLY, CDR2 FYNNEI. Overall study results and limits: 8/27 top patient clones versus 2/35 control clones were TRBV06-family. Patient CD4-sorted repertoires stayed more clonal than healthy ones after leukemic-clone removal.

Sequenced: CD4+ T cells from blood buffy coats. The chain links TRBV2 to TRBJ2-3; 11 bases line up with TRBD2. The source is a human donor in good health. The CDR3 protein is CASKLAGGTDTQYF. The CDR3 DNA reads as TGTGCCAGCAAACTAGCGGGGGGCACAGATACGCAGTATTTT.